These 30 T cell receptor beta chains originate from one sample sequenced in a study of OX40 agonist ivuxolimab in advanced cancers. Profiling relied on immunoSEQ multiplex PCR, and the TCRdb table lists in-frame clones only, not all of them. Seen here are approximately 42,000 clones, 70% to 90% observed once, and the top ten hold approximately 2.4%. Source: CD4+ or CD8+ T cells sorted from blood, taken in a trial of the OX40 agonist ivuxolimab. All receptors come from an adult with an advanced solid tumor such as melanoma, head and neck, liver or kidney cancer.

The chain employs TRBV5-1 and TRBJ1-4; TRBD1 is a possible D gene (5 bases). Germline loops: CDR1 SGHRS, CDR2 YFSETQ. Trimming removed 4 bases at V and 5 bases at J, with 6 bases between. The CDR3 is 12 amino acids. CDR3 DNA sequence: TGCGCCAGCAGCCCAGGGAATGAAAAACTGTTTTTT. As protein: CASSPGNEKLFF.

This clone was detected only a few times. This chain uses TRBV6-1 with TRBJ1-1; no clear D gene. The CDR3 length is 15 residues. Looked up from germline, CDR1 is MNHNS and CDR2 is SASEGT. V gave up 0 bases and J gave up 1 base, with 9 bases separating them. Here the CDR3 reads CASSEASWGNTEAFF. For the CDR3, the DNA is TGTGCCAGCAGTGAAGCGAGTTGGGGGAACACTGAAGCTTTCTTT.

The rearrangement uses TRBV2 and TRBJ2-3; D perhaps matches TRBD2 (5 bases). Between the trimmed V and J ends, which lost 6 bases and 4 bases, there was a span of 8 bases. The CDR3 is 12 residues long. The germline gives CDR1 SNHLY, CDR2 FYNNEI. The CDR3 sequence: CASREDSDTQYF. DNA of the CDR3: TGTGCCAGCAGGGAGGACTCAGATACGCAGTATTTT.

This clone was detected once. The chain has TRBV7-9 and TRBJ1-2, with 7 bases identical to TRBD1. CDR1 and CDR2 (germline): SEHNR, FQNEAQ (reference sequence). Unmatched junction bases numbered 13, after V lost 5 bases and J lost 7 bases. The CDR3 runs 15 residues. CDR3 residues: CASSERGREFLGYTF. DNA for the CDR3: TGTGCCAGCAGCGAGAGGGGGCGTGAATTTCTTGGCTACACCTTC.

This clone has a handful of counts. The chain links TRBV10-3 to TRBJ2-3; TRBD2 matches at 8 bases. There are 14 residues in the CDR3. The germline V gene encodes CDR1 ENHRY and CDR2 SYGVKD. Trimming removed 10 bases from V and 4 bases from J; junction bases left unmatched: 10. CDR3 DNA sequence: TGTGCCACCATAGCGGGAAAGGATGCAGATACGCAGTATTTT. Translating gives CATIAGKDADTQYF.

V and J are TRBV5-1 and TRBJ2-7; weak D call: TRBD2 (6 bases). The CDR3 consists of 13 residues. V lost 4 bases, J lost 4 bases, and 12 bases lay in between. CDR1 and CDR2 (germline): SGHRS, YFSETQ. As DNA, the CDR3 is TGCGCCAGCAGCCCTACGCGGGGTTACGAGCAGTACGTC. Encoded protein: CASSPTRGYEQYV.

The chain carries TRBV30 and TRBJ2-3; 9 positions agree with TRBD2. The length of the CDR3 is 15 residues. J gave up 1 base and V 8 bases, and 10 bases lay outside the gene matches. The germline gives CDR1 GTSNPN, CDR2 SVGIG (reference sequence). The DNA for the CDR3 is TGTGCCAAGACTAGCGGAAACTCTCGCACAGATACGCAGTATTTT. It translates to CAKTSGNSRTDTQYF.

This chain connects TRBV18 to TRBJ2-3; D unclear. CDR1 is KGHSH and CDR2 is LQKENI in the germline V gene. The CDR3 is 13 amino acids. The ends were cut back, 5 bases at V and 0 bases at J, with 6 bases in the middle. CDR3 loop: CASSGPSTDTQYF. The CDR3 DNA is TGTGCCAGCTCAGGACCTAGCACAGATACGCAGTATTTT.

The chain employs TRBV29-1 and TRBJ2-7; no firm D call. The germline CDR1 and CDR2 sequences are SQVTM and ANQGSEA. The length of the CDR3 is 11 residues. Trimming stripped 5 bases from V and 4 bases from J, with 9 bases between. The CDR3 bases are TGCAGCGTTTCTAACGCTTACGAGCAGTACTTC. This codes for CSVSNAYEQYF.

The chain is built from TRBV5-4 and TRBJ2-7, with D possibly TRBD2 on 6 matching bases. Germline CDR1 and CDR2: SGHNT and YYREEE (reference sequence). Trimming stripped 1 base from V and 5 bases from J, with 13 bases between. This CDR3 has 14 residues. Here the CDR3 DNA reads TGTGCCAGCAGCTTGAACGGGGGTAATGACGAGCAGTACTTC. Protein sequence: CASSLNGGNDEQYF.

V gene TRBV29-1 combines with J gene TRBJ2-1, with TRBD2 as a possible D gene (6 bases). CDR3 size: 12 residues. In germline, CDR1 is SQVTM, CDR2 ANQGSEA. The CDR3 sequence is CTYGGAHNEQFF. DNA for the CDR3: TGCACCTATGGCGGGGCACACAATGAGCAGTTCTTC.

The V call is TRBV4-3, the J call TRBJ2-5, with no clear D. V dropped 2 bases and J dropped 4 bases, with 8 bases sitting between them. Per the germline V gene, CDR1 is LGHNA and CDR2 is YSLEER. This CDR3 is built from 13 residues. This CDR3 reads CASSQLVRETQYF. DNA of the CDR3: TGCGCCAGCAGCCAACTAGTTCGAGAGACCCAGTACTTC.

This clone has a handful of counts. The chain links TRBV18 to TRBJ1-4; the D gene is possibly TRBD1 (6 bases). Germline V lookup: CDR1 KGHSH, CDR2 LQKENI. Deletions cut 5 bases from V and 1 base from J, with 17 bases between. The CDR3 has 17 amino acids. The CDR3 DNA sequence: TGTGCCAGCTCATCCAACAGGGCCGTGGGAACTAATGAAAAACTGTTTTTT. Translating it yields CASSSNRAVGTNEKLFF.

In DNA form, the CDR3 reads TGTGCCAGCAGCGGGGGGGGCACCTATAGCAATCAGCCCCAGCATTTT. Protein sequence: CASSGGGTYSNQPQHF. This chain links TRBV6-6 with TRBJ1-5; the D gene is possibly TRBD1 (6 bases). Germline V lookup: CDR1 MNHNY, CDR2 SVGAGI (reference sequence). V was cut by 6 bases and J by 0 bases, with 15 bases left in between. This CDR3 comprises 16 residues.

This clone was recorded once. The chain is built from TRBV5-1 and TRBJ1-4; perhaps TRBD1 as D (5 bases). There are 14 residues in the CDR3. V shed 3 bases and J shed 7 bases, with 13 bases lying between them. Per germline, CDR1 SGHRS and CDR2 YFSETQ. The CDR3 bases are TGCGCCAGCAGCTGGGGGGGACCTGGTGAAAAACTGTTTTTT. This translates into CASSWGGPGEKLFF.

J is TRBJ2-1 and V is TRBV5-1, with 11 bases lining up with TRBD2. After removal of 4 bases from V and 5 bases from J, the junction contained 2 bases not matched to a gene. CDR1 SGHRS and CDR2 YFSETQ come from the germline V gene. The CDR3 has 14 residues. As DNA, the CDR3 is TGCGCCAGCAGCATGGGACTAGCGGACAATGAGCAGTTCTTC. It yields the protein CASSMGLADNEQFF.

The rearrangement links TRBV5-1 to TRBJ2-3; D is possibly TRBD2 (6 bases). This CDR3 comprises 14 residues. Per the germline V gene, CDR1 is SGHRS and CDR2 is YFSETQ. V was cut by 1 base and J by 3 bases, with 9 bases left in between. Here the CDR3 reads CASSLSGGTDTQYF. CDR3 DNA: TGCGCCAGCAGCTTGAGTGGGGGGACAGATACGCAGTATTTT.

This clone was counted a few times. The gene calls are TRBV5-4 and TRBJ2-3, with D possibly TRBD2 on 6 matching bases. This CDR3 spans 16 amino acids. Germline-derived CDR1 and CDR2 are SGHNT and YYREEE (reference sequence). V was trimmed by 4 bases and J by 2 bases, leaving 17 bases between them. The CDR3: CASSPPGLPSTDTQYF. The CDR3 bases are TGTGCCAGCAGCCCCCCGGGACTTCCCTCCACAGATACGCAGTATTTT. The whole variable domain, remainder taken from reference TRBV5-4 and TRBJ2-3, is ETGVTQSPTHLIKTRGQQVTLRCSSQSGHNTVSWYQQALGQGPQFIFQYYREEENGRGNFPPRFSGLQFPNYSSELNVNALELDDSALYLCASSPPGLPSTDTQYFGPGTRLTVL.

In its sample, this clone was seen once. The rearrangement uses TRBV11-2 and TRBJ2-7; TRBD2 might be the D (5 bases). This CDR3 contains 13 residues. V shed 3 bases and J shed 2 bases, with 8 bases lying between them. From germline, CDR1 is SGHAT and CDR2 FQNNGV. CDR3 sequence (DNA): TGTGCCAGCAGCTTCGGGATGCCCTACGAGCAGTACGTC. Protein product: CASSFGMPYEQYV.

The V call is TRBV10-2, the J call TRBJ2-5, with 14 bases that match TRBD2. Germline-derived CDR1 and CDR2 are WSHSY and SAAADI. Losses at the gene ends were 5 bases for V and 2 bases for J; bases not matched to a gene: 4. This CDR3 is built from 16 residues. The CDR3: CASSPWTSGRQETQYF. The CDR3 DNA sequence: TGCGCCAGCAGTCCCTGGACTAGCGGGAGGCAAGAGACCCAGTACTTC.

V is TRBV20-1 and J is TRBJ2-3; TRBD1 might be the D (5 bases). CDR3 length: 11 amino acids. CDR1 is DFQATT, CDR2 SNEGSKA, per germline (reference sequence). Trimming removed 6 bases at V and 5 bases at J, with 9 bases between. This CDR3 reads CSARARDTQYF. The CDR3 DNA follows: TGCAGTGCCAGGGCGAGAGATACGCAGTATTTT.

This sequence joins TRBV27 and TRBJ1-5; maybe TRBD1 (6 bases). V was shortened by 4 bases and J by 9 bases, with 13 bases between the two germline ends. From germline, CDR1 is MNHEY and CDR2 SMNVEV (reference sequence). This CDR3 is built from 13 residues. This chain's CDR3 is CASSYQGPGPQHF. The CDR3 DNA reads TGTGCCAGCAGTTACCAGGGGCCCGGGCCCCAGCATTTT.

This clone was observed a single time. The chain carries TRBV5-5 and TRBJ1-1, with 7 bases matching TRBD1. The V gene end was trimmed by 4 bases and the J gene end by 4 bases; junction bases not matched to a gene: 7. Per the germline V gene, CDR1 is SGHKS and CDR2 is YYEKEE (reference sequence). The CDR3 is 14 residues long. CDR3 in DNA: TGTGCCAGCAGCGTCCTCCAGGGGGTCACTGAAGCTTTCTTT. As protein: CASSVLQGVTEAFF.

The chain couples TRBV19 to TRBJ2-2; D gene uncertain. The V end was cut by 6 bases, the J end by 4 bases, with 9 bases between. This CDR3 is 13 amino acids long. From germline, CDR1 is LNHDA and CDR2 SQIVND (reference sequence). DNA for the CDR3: TGTGCCAGTAGGGGAAGGAGCACCGGGGAGCTGTTTTTT. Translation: CASRGRSTGELFF.

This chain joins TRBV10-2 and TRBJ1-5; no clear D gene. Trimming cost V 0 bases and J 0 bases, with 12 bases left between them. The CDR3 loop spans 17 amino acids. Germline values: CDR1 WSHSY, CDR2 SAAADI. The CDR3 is CASSESLISLSNQPQHF. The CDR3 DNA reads TGCGCCAGCAGTGAGTCGTTAATCAGCCTTAGCAATCAGCCCCAGCATTTT.

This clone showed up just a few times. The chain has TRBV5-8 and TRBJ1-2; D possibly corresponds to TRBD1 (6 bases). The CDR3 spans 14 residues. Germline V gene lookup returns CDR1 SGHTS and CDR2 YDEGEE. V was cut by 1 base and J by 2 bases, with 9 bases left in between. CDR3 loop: CASSLWTVNYGYTF. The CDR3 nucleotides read TGTGCCAGCAGCTTGTGGACAGTAAACTATGGCTACACCTTC.

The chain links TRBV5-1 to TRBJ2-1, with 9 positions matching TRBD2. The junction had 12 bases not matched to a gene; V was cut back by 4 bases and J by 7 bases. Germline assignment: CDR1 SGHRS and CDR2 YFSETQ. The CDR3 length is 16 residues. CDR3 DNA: TGCGCCAGCAGCCCGTTAGCGGGAGAGCGTGGGAATGAGCAGTTCTTC. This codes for CASSPLAGERGNEQFF.

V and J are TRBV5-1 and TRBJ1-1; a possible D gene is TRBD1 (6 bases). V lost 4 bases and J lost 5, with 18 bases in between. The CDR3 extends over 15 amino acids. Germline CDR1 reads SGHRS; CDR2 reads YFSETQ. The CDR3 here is CASSPVPGAGTEAFF. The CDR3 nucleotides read TGCGCCAGCAGCCCGGTCCCGGGGGCTGGAACTGAAGCTTTCTTT.

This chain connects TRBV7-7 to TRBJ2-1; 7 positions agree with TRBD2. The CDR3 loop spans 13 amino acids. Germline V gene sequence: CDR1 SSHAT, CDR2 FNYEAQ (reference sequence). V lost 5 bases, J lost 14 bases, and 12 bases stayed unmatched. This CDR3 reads CASSEGRAGIKFF. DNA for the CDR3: TGTGCCAGCAGCGAAGGGAGGGCGGGGATAAAGTTCTTC.

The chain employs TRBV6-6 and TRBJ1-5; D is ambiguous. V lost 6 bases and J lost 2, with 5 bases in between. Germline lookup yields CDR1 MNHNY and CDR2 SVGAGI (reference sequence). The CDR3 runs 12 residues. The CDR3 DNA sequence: TGTGCCAGCAGATTGGGCAATCAGCCCCAGCATTTT. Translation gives CASRLGNQPQHF.